These T cell receptor beta chains were read from a single sample in a study of cytomegalovirus exposure and HLA in healthy donors. Measured with immunoSEQ multiplex PCR; TCRdb has only the in-frame clones, and not every one. This table holds 150,000 to 200,000 clones, about four fifths found once. Sequenced material: PBMCs. Every receptor here comes from a woman in her 50s in good health and CMV-seropositive. Each CDR3 is given with its conserved first and last residue. The D gene is left open where the match is weak. Clone size is given for some rows only: seen once, a few or many times, or a class if the clone is expanded.

v_call	d_call	j_call	clone_size	cdr3_aa	cdr3_nt
TRBV9	-	TRBJ1-1	few	CASSALRQGNTEAFF	TGTGCCAGCAGCGCCCTTCGCCAGGGGAACACTGAAGCTTTCTTT
TRBV29-1	TRBD1	TRBJ2-7	-	CSAELGTVYSYEQYF	TGCAGCGCTGAGCTAGGGACAGTTTACTCCTACGAGCAGTACTTC
TRBV9	TRBD1	TRBJ2-5	few	CASSATAGGQGETQYF	TGTGCCAGCAGCGCGACGGCAGGGGGCCAGGGAGAGACCCAGTACTTC
TRBV5-1	-	TRBJ1-1	-	CASSPTPWNTEAFF	TGCGCCAGCAGCCCTACCCCCTGGAACACTGAAGCTTTCTTT
TRBV7-3	TRBD2	TRBJ2-3	-	CASSLTSLGGDADTQYF	TGTGCCAGCAGCTTAACCTCGTTGGGGGGGGACGCAGATACGCAGTATTTT
TRBV4-3	TRBD1	TRBJ1-4	-	CASSLSGQGADEKLFF	TGCGCCAGCAGCCTGTCGGGACAGGGGGCGGATGAAAAACTGTTTTTT
TRBV10-3	-	TRBJ2-7	-	CAISDSRGSYEQYF	TGTGCCATCAGTGACTCAAGAGGAAGCTACGAGCAGTACTTC
TRBV7-9	TRBD1	TRBJ2-7	-	CASSRTGGYEQYF	TGTGCCAGCAGCAGGACAGGCGGCTACGAGCAGTACTTC
TRBV7-2	-	TRBJ2-1	-	CASSLAQGGGQFF	TGTGCCAGCAGCTTAGCGCAAGGGGGGGGGCAGTTCTTC
TRBV12-5	TRBD1	TRBJ2-1	-	CASDPPGQGDNEQFF	TGTGCTAGTGACCCCCCTGGGCAGGGGGACAATGAGCAGTTCTTC
TRBV6-5	-	TRBJ1-4	-	CASSHSGKGNEKLFF	TGTGCCAGCAGCCACTCAGGGAAGGGTAATGAAAAACTGTTTTTT
TRBV2	-	TRBJ2-3	once	CASTLSREDTQYF	TGTGCCAGCACCCTATCACGGGAAGATACGCAGTATTTT
TRBV11-2	-	TRBJ1-1	-	CASSLDRGREAFF	TGTGCCAGCAGCTTAGACAGGGGACGAGAAGCTTTCTTT
TRBV5-6	-	TRBJ2-1	-	CASSLGAGNNEQFF	TGTGCCAGCAGCTTGGGGGCGGGAAACAATGAGCAGTTCTTC